The 9 T cell receptor beta chains reported below all come from one sample, sequenced in a study of CD8+ T cells in alopecia areata (dated by TCRdb to 2017 to 2018). The library was obtained by the immunoSEQ multiplex PCR assay. For TCR sequencing, RNA was extracted from every sample and reverse transcribed into cDNA to serve as template. TCRdb carries this immuneACCESS record with in-frame sequences only. Its versions omit some clonotypes, under half of them owing to an unresolved V gene in the studies checked, with the rest unexplained. A total of 90,000 to 120,000 clones appear in this sample, roughly 60% of them only once. The ten largest clones take up 20% of the sample. The sequencing input was CD8+ T cells sorted from blood. The receptors derive from a human donor in good health.

This clone is a singleton in its sample. CDR3 DNA: TGTGCCTCGGACAGATGGATTGGAGTTTTATACGAGCAGTACTTC. Its protein is CASDRWIGVLYEQYF. The chain carries TRBV30 and TRBJ2-7; D may be TRBD1 (6 bases). Germline assignment: CDR1 GTSNPN and CDR2 SVGIG (reference sequence). CDR3 length: 15 amino acids. Between the trimmed V and J ends, which lost 7 bases and 4 bases, there was a span of 23 bases.

The V call is TRBV30, the J call TRBJ2-1; 8 bases match TRBD2. The CDR3 is made up of 13 amino acids. Germline values: CDR1 GTSNPN, CDR2 SVGIG (reference sequence). J gave up 2 bases and V 5 bases, and 2 bases lay outside the gene matches. In DNA, the CDR3 is TGTGCCTGGGCGCGGGGGGCCTACAATGAGCAGTTCTTC. As protein: CAWARGAYNEQFF.

The V and J genes are TRBV9 and TRBJ2-2, with TRBD1 matching over 7 bases. This CDR3 spans 17 amino acids. Germline assignment: CDR1 SGDLS and CDR2 YYNGEE. V lost 3 bases, J lost 5 bases, and 13 bases stayed unmatched. Here the CDR3 reads CASSAETGLGSTGELFF. In nucleotides, the CDR3 is TGTGCCAGCAGCGCTGAGACAGGGCTGGGCTCTACCGGGGAGCTGTTTTTT.

The rearrangement uses TRBV5-1 and TRBJ2-2; 7 positions match TRBD2. The CDR3 covers 16 residues. Losses at the gene ends were 4 bases for V and 6 bases for J; bases not matched to a gene: 12. The V gene's germline CDR1 is SGHRS and CDR2 YFSETQ. CDR3 region: CASSPPGGGVPGELFF. As DNA, the CDR3 is TGCGCCAGCAGCCCCCCCGGTGGGGGGGTCCCCGGGGAGCTGTTTTTT.

The chain joins TRBV30 to TRBJ2-7; no clear D. Germline lookup yields CDR1 GTSNPN and CDR2 SVGIG (reference sequence). The V and J ends lost 5 bases and 6 bases respectively, with 8 bases between them. The CDR3 runs to 10 residues. CDR3 sequence: CAWVGPEQYF. The CDR3 DNA reads as TGTGCCTGGGTCGGACCCGAGCAGTACTTC.

V is TRBV7-8 and J is TRBJ2-5; TRBD2 agrees at 8 bases. The germline V gene has CDR1 SGHVS and CDR2 FQNEAQ. V shed 1 base, J shed 7 bases, and the junction held 11 bases outside the gene matches. The CDR3 spans 16 residues. The CDR3 DNA sequence: TGTGCCAGCAGCTTAGAATACGGCGGGGGGCCCAGGACCCAGTACTTC. Amino acid sequence: CASSLEYGGGPRTQYF.

Details on this clone: Other DNA sequences in the same sample also yield this CDR3. The chain has TRBV13 and TRBJ1-1; D not certain. From germline, CDR1 is PRHDT and CDR2 FYEKMQ (reference sequence). V lost 5 bases and J lost 5, with 9 bases in between. There are 12 residues in the CDR3. The CDR3, as DNA: TGTGCCAGCAGCCTCGGGAGAACTGAAGCTTTCTTT. This translates into CASSLGRTEAFF.

V is TRBV30 and J is TRBJ1-1; 7 bases agree with TRBD1. From germline, CDR1 is GTSNPN and CDR2 SVGIG (reference sequence). This CDR3 has 13 residues. J lost 5 bases, V lost 2 bases, and 5 bases had no gene match. The CDR3 DNA reads TGTGCCTGGAGTCCAGGGGGGTGGACTGAAGCTTTCTTT. Encoded protein: CAWSPGGWTEAFF.

V gene TRBV6-4 combines with J gene TRBJ2-2, with D unresolved. Germline CDR1 and CDR2: MRHNA and SNTAGT. The CDR3 is made up of 14 amino acids. V was pared by 0 bases and J by 4 bases, with 6 bases between. This chain's CDR3 is CASSDSIVTGELFF. Here the CDR3 DNA reads TGTGCCAGCAGTGACTCGATAGTCACCGGGGAGCTGTTTTTT.